These T cell receptor beta chains were read from a single sample in a study of blood T cells in healthy people across ages. One entry per CDR3 protein results from TCRdb running MiXCR on the 5' RACE reads. The table shows about 620,000 distinct CDR3 sequences, with approximately 52% occurring only once. Sequencing was performed on blood. The receptors shown here come from an elderly woman in good health. Both conserved end residues are part of each CDR3. D genes are given only for firm matches. Rows give clone size only sometimes, using once, few, many, or a class for an expanded clone.

D: .; V: TRBV20-1; J: TRBJ2-1; size: .; CDR3: CSALTDSSYNEQFF; DNA: TGCAGTGCTCTGACGGACAGCTCCTACAATGAGCAGTTCTTC
D: .; V: TRBV6-1; J: TRBJ1-1; size: .; CDR3: CASKWLGNTEAFF; DNA: TGTGCCAGCAAGTGGCTTGGGAACACTGAAGCTTTCTTT
D: .; V: TRBV28; J: TRBJ2-7; size: .; CDR3: CASSLNEADEQYF; DNA: TGTGCCAGCAGTCTAAATGAGGCCGACGAGCAGTACTTC
D: .; V: TRBV7-3; J: TRBJ2-7; size: few; CDR3: CASSLRQGSYNEQYF; DNA: TGTGCCAGCAGCTTACGGCAGGGGAGCTACAATGAGCAGTACTTC
D: TRBD2; V: TRBV2; J: TRBJ2-1; size: .; CDR3: CASRGGGSNNEQFF; DNA: TGTGCCAGCAGGGGGGGGGGTAGTAACAATGAGCAGTTCTTC
D: .; V: TRBV4-2; J: TRBJ2-7; size: once; CDR3: CASSGGPSAPPYF; DNA: TGTGCCAGCAGCGGGGGCCCTAGCGCTCCGCCGTACTTC
D: .; V: TRBV2; J: TRBJ2-7; size: many; CDR3: CASSEGRSREQYF; DNA: TGTGCCAGCAGTGAAGGCAGGTCCAGGGAGCAGTACTTC
D: .; V: TRBV6-6; J: TRBJ1-5; size: many; CDR3: CASSTPSHSNQPQHF; DNA: TGTGCCAGCAGTACACCCAGTCATAGCAATCAGCCCCAGCATTTT
D: .; V: TRBV20-1; J: TRBJ2-1; size: few; CDR3: CSARGPPQAGFNEQFF; DNA: TGCAGTGCTAGAGGCCCACCTCAGGCCGGCTTCAATGAGCAGTTCTTC
D: .; V: TRBV5-1; J: TRBJ2-5; size: few; CDR3: CASSSTPQETQYF; DNA: TGCGCCAGCAGCTCTACACCCCAAGAGACCCAGTACTTC
D: .; V: TRBV7-2; J: TRBJ1-2; size: .; CDR3: CASSLKAGGYGYTF; DNA: TGTGCCAGCAGCCTCAAGGCGGGAGGGTATGGCTACACCTTC
D: .; V: TRBV7-8; J: TRBJ2-1; size: .; CDR3: CASSLVPQISSYNEQFF; DNA: TGTGCCAGCAGCTTAGTGCCCCAGATAAGCTCCTACAATGAGCAGTTCTTC
D: TRBD1; V: TRBV29-1; J: TRBJ1-1; size: few; CDR3: CSVEGQVNTEAFF; DNA: TGCAGCGTGGAGGGACAGGTCAACACTGAAGCTTTCTTT
D: TRBD2; V: TRBV2; J: TRBJ2-1; size: .; CDR3: CASNGGRAKYSNEQFF; DNA: TGTGCCAGCAATGGCGGGAGGGCTAAGTATTCTAATGAGCAGTTCTTC
D: TRBD1; V: TRBV7-9; J: TRBJ2-5; size: .; CDR3: CTSSRPQGAQETQYF; DNA: TGTACCAGCAGCCGTCCTCAGGGGGCCCAAGAGACCCAGTACTTC
D: TRBD1; V: TRBV14; J: TRBJ1-1; size: few; CDR3: CASSRGQGGFREAFF; DNA: TGTGCCAGCAGCCGAGGACAGGGGGGATTTCGAGAAGCTTTCTTT
D: .; V: TRBV2; J: TRBJ2-3; size: .; CDR3: CASKQALTTDTQYF; DNA: TGTGCCAGCAAACAGGCCCTTACCACAGATACGCAGTATTTT
D: .; V: TRBV10-3; J: TRBJ1-2; size: .; CDR3: CAISVGGVYGYTF; DNA: TGTGCCATCAGTGTTGGGGGAGTCTATGGCTACACCTTC
D: .; V: TRBV27; J: TRBJ2-7; size: few; CDR3: CASSLRTENYEQYF; DNA: TGTGCCAGCAGTTTAAGGACAGAGAACTACGAGCAGTACTTC
D: TRBD1; V: TRBV3-1; J: TRBJ2-7; size: .; CDR3: CASSQSTGGSDYEQYF; DNA: TGTGCCAGCAGCCAATCGACAGGGGGTTCAGACTACGAGCAGTACTTC
D: .; V: TRBV29-1; J: TRBJ2-5; size: .; CDR3: CSVEKGETQYF; DNA: TGCAGCGTTGAAAAGGGAGAGACCCAGTACTTC
D: .; V: TRBV12-3/TRBV12-4; J: TRBJ2-4; size: .; CDR3: CASSPSLGEQYF; DNA: TGTGCCAGCAGCCCGTCCTTGGGGGAGCAGTACTTC
D: TRBD1; V: TRBV7-2; J: TRBJ2-3; size: .; CDR3: CASRGTGTGSDTQYF; DNA: TGTGCCAGCAGAGGTACCGGGACAGGGTCGGATACGCAGTATTTT
D: .; V: TRBV28; J: TRBJ2-5; size: .; CDR3: CASARVVETQYF; DNA: TGTGCCAGCGCCCGTGTAGTGGAGACCCAGTACTTC
D: TRBD1; V: TRBV19; J: TRBJ1-5; size: many; CDR3: CASSIYRGVLQPQHF; DNA: TGTGCCAGTAGTATATACAGGGGAGTGCTTCAGCCCCAGCATTTT
D: TRBD1; V: TRBV27; J: TRBJ2-7; size: many; CDR3: CASSWSTGSHYEQYF; DNA: TGTGCCAGCAGTTGGTCGACAGGGTCCCACTACGAGCAGTACTTC
D: .; V: TRBV29-1; J: TRBJ2-1; size: .; CDR3: CSVAGQGYEQFF; DNA: TGCAGCGTTGCAGGTCAGGGCTATGAGCAGTTCTTC
D: .; V: TRBV6-2/TRBV6-3; J: TRBJ1-2; size: few; CDR3: CASSLLWTYGYTF; DNA: TGTGCCAGCAGTTTACTATGGACCTATGGCTACACCTTC
D: TRBD2; V: TRBV5-1; J: TRBJ2-3; size: .; CDR3: CASSSAGGRGTDTQYF; DNA: TGCGCCAGCAGCTCAGCGGGAGGGCGAGGCACAGATACGCAGTATTTT
D: .; V: TRBV27; J: TRBJ2-5; size: .; CDR3: CASRWSGTETQYF; DNA: TGTGCCAGCAGGTGGTCAGGGACAGAGACCCAGTACTTC
D: TRBD2; V: TRBV12-3/TRBV12-4; J: TRBJ2-5; size: .; CDR3: CASRRSGGAGETQYF; DNA: TGTGCCAGTAGACGTAGCGGGGGGGCCGGAGAGACCCAGTACTTC
D: .; V: TRBV12-3/TRBV12-4; J: TRBJ1-2; size: few; CDR3: CASSWGQGYGYTF; DNA: TGTGCCAGCAGTTGGGGCCAGGGCTATGGCTACACCTTC
D: TRBD1; V: TRBV6-5; J: TRBJ2-7; size: .; CDR3: CASSTGQSYEQYF; DNA: TGTGCCAGCAGTACGGGACAGTCCTACGAGCAGTACTTC
D: .; V: TRBV25-1; J: TRBJ2-5; size: many; CDR3: CASSAHQGVMAQYF; DNA: TGTGCCAGCAGTGCTCACCAGGGTGTCATGGCCCAGTACTTC
D: .; V: TRBV12-3/TRBV12-4; J: TRBJ2-1; size: few; CDR3: CASSVLENNEQFF; DNA: TGTGCCAGCAGTGTTTTAGAAAACAATGAGCAGTTCTTC
D: .; V: TRBV5-8; J: TRBJ1-5; size: .; CDR3: CASSLAVVTANQPQHF; DNA: TGTGCCAGCAGCTTGGCCGTCGTTACGGCCAATCAGCCCCAGCATTTT
D: .; V: TRBV19; J: TRBJ2-1; size: .; CDR3: CASRVPQGKHEQFF; DNA: TGTGCCAGTAGGGTCCCTCAGGGGAAACATGAGCAGTTCTTC
D: .; V: TRBV6-2/TRBV6-3; J: TRBJ1-2; size: .; CDR3: CASELEPRLRYGYTF; DNA: TGTGCCAGCGAGTTAGAACCCCGACTGCGCTATGGCTACACCTTC
D: .; V: TRBV7-3; J: TRBJ2-3; size: .; CDR3: CASSSRTAGTDTQYF; DNA: TGTGCCAGCAGCTCCCGGACAGCCGGAACAGATACGCAGTATTTT
D: .; V: TRBV6-6; J: TRBJ2-7; size: .; CDR3: CASSPTSIYEQYF; DNA: TGTGCCAGCAGCCCCACCTCAATCTACGAGCAGTACTTC
D: .; V: TRBV10-3; J: TRBJ2-7; size: many; CDR3: CAISESQGGEQYF; DNA: TGTGCCATCAGTGAGTCTCAGGGTGGCGAGCAGTACTTC
D: TRBD2; V: TRBV12-3/TRBV12-4; J: TRBJ2-1; size: many; CDR3: CASSWSGRLYNEQFF; DNA: TGTGCCAGCAGTTGGAGCGGGAGACTCTACAATGAGCAGTTCTTC
D: .; V: TRBV12-3/TRBV12-4; J: TRBJ2-7; size: many; CDR3: CASKSSHYEQYF; DNA: TGTGCCAGCAAAAGTTCCCACTACGAGCAGTACTTC
D: TRBD2; V: TRBV5-1; J: TRBJ2-1; size: many; CDR3: CASSMTSGRASYNEQFF; DNA: TGCGCCAGCAGCATGACTAGCGGGAGGGCCTCCTACAATGAGCAGTTCTTC
D: TRBD1; V: TRBV27; J: TRBJ2-7; size: .; CDR3: CASSLYRGEVYEQYF; DNA: TGTGCCAGCAGTTTATACAGGGGGGAAGTCTACGAGCAGTACTTC
D: .; V: TRBV7-2; J: TRBJ1-5; size: .; CDR3: CASSARASQPQHF; DNA: TGTGCCAGCAGCGCTCGGGCCTCCCAGCCCCAGCATTTT
D: .; V: TRBV2; J: TRBJ1-2; size: once; CDR3: CASSEGSNYGYTF; DNA: TGTGCCAGCAGTGAGGGGTCTAACTATGGCTACACCTTC
D: TRBD2; V: TRBV25-1; J: TRBJ2-3; size: many; CDR3: CASSGPGTSGSTDTQYF; DNA: TGTGCCAGCAGCGGCCCCGGGACTAGCGGGAGTACAGATACGCAGTATTTT
D: .; V: TRBV2; J: TRBJ2-7; size: many; CDR3: CASSRTTGWEQYF; DNA: TGTGCCAGCAGTAGAACTACAGGGTGGGAGCAGTACTTC
D: TRBD1; V: TRBV10-3; J: TRBJ2-1; size: few; CDR3: CAIKTGCEQFF; DNA: TGTGCCATAAAGACAGGGTGTGAGCAGTTCTTC
D: TRBD2; V: TRBV5-5; J: TRBJ2-3; size: many; CDR3: CASSPRGELTDTQYF; DNA: TGTGCCAGCAGCCCACGGGGGGAGTTGACAGATACGCAGTATTTT
D: .; V: TRBV2; J: TRBJ2-2; size: few; CDR3: CASRDIPQGNTGELFF; DNA: TGTGCCAGCAGAGATATCCCACAGGGTAACACCGGGGAGCTGTTTTTT